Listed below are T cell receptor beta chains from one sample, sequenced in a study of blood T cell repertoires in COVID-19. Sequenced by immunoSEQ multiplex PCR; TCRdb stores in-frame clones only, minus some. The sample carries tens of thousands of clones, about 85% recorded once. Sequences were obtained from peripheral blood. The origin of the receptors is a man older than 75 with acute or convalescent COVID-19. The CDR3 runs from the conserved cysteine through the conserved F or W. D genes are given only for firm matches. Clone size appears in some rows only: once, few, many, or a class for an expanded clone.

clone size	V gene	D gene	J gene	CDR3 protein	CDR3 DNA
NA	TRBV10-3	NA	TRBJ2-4	CAISEGRGTYF	TGTGCCATCAGTGAGGGCAGGGGTACTTACTTC
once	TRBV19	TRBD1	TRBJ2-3	CASYGQGLITDTQYF	TGTGCCAGTTACGGACAGGGTCTAATAACAGATACGCAGTATTTT
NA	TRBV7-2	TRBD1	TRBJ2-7	CASSLGTGNSYEQYF	TGTGCCAGCAGCTTGGGGACAGGGAACTCCTACGAGCAGTACTTC
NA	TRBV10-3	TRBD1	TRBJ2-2	CAISEIEAGGFSGELFF	TGTGCCATCAGTGAGATTGAGGCAGGGGGTTTCTCCGGGGAGCTGTTTTTT
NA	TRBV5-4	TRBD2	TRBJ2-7	CASSLVAGGKAYEQYF	TGTGCCAGCAGCTTGGTAGCGGGAGGAAAAGCTTACGAGCAGTACTTC
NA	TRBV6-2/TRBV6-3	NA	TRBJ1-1	CASSYRTSRTEAFF	TGTGCCAGCAGTTACCGGACATCGAGGACTGAAGCTTTCTTT
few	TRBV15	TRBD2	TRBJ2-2	CATSRDRGAGAGELFF	TGTGCCACCAGCAGAGATCGAGGGGCGGGAGCCGGGGAGCTGTTTTTT
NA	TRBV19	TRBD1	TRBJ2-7	CASRNTGGSYEQYF	TGTGCCAGTAGAAACACAGGGGGCTCCTACGAGCAGTACTTC
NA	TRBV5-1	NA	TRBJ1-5	CASSFSGNQPQHF	TGCGCCAGCAGCTTTTCGGGGAACCAGCCCCAGCATTTT
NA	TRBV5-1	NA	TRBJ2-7	CASSFPTAYEQYF	TGCGCCAGCAGCTTTCCGACAGCCTACGAGCAGTACTTC
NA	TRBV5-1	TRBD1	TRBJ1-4	CASSLEQGGEKLFF	TGCGCCAGCAGCTTGGAACAGGGGGGTGAAAAACTGTTTTTT
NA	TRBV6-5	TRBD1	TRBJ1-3	CASGIDRGSGNTIYF	TGTGCCAGCGGGATTGACAGGGGCTCTGGAAACACCATATATTTT
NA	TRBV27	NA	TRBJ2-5	CASSLWPQETQYF	TGTGCCAGCAGTTTATGGCCCCAAGAGACCCAGTACTTC
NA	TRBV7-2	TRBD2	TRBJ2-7	CASSRTSGYEQYF	TGTGCCAGCAGCCGGACTAGCGGTTACGAGCAGTACTTC
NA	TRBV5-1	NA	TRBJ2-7	CASSLVGEREQYF	TGCGCCAGCAGCTTGGTTGGAGAGCGCGAGCAGTACTTC
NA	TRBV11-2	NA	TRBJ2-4	CASSLDPGVAIQYF	TGTGCCAGCAGCTTAGATCCAGGGGTGGCCATTCAGTACTTC
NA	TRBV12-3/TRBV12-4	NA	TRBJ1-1	CASTAGNGAEAFF	TGTGCCAGCACCGCAGGGAATGGGGCTGAAGCTTTCTTT
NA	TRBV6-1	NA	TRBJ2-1	CASSEALGGNEQFF	TGTGCCAGCAGTGAAGCGTTGGGGGGCAATGAGCAGTTCTTC
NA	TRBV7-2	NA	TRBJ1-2	CASSFSGFNGYTF	TGTGCCAGCAGCTTTTCGGGGTTCAATGGCTACACCTTC
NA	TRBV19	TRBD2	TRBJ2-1	CASSIAALAGGFYNEQFF	TGTGCCAGTAGTATAGCGGCCCTAGCGGGAGGATTTTACAATGAGCAGTTCTTC
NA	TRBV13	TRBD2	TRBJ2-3	CASSLRFRTSGIDTQYF	TGTGCCAGCAGCCTTCGATTCCGGACTAGCGGGATCGATACGCAGTATTTT
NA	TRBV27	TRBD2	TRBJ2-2	CASKGGRTPGELFF	TGTGCCAGCAAGGGAGGGAGAACCCCCGGGGAGCTGTTTTTT
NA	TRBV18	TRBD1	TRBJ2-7	CASSPYRGESSYEQYF	TGTGCCAGCTCACCTTACAGGGGTGAGAGCTCCTACGAGCAGTACTTC
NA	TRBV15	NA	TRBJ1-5	CATGKGRVEPQHF	TGTGCCACCGGGAAGGGCAGGGTGGAGCCCCAGCATTTT
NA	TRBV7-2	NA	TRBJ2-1	CASSGYTDNEQFF	TGTGCCAGCAGCGGATACACAGACAATGAGCAGTTCTTC
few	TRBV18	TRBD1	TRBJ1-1	CASSDRVEAFF	TGTGCCAGCTCCGACAGGGTCGAAGCTTTCTTT
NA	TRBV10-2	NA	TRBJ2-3	CATAAARLQYF	TGCGCCACCGCAGCGGCCCGACTCCAGTATTTT